This T cell receptor beta chain emerged from a study of shared T cell receptors in the human thymus. Libraries were prepared by immunoSEQ multiplex PCR; TCRdb keeps only in-frame clonotypes and omits some of them. The sample gives 700,000 or so clones, roughly 85% of which show up once; 0.008% to 0.011% is in the top ten. The CDR3 has 15 amino acids. J lost 5 bases, V lost 3 bases, and 6 bases had no gene match. The germline gives CDR1 MNHEY, CDR2 SMNVEV (reference sequence). In addition, the sample was reused for a study of human thymus T cells.

This chain connects TRBV27 to TRBJ1-1, with TRBD1 matching over 10 bases. The clonotype originates from a girl less than two years old with a congenital heart defect. Sequencing was done on a sample of thymocytes. The chain's CDR3 is CASSFKPDRGTEAFF. In DNA, the CDR3 is TGTGCCAGCAGTTTTAAACCGGACAGGGGGACTGAAGCTTTCTTT.